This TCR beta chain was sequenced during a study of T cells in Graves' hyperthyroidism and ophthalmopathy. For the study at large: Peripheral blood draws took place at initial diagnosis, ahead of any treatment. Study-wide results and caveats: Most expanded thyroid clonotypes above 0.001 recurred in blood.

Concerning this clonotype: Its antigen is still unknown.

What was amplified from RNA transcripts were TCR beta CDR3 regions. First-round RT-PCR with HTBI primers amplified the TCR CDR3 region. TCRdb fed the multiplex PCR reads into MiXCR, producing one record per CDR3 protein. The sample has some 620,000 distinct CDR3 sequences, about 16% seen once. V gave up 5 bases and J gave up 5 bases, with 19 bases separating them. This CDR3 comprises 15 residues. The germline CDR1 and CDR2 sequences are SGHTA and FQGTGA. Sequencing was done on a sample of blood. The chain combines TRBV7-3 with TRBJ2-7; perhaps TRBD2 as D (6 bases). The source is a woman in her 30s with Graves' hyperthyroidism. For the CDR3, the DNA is TGTGCCAGCAGCCCGGGACTTCCCGGCGGCGACGAGCAGTACTTC. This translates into CASSPGLPGGDEQYF.